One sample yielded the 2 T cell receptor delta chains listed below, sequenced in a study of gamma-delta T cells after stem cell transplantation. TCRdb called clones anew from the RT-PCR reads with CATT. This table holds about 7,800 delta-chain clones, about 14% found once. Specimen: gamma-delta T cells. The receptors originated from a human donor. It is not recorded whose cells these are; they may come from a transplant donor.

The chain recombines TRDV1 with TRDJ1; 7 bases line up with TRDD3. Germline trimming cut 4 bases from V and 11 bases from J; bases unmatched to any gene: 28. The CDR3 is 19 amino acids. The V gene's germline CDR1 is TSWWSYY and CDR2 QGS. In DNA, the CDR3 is TGTGCTCTTGGGGTCGCCGACTACAACCCCTGGGGGGTCCAAGGGCGTCTCATCTTT. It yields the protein CALGVADYNPWGVQGRLIF.

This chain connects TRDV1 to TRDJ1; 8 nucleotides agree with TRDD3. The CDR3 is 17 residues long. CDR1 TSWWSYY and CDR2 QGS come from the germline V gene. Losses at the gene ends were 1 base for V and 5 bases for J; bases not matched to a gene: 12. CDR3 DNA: TGTGCTCTTGGGGAACGATTACGGGGATACTTGGCTGATAAACTCATCTTT. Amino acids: CALGERLRGYLADKLIF.